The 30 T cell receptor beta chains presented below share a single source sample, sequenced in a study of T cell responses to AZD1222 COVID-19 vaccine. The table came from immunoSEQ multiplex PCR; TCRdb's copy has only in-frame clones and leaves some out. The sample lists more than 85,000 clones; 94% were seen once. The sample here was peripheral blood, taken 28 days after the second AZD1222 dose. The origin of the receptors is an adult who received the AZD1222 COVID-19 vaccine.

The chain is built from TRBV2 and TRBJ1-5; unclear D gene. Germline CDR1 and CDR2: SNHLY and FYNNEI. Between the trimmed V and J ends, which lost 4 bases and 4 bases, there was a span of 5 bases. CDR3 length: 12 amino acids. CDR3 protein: CASSVQNQPQHF. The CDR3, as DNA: TGTGCCAGCAGTGTACAGAATCAGCCCCAGCATTTT.

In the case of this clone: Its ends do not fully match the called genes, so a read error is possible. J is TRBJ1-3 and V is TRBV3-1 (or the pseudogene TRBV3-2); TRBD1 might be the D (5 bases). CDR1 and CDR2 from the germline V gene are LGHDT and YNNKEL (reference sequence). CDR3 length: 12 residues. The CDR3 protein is CASSQESREEHF. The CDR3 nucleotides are TGTGCCAGCAGCCAAGAATCCAGGGAGGAACATTTT.

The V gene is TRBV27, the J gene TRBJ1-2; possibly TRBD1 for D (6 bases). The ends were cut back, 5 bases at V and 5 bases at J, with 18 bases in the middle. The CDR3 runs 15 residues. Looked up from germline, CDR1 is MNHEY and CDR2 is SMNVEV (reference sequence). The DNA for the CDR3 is TGTGCCAGCAGTGAACAGGGATTCTGGGGTTATGGCTACACCTTC. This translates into CASSEQGFWGYGYTF.

The CDR3 region is CASSYPANEQFF. For the CDR3, the DNA is TGTGCCAGCAGCTATCCTGCCAATGAGCAGTTCTTC. The chain employs TRBV5-6 and TRBJ2-1; D not certain. V lost 3 bases, J lost 6 bases, and 7 bases lay in between. The CDR3 extends over 12 amino acids. CDR1 and CDR2 from the germline V gene are SGHDT and YYEEEE.

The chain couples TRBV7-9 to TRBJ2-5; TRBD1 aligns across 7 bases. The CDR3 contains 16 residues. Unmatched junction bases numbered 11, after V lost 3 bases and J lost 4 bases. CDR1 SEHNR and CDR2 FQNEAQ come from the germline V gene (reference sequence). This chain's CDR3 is CASSFIFSGGIETQYF. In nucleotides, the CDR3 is TGTGCCAGCAGCTTTATTTTCTCAGGGGGAATAGAGACCCAGTACTTC.

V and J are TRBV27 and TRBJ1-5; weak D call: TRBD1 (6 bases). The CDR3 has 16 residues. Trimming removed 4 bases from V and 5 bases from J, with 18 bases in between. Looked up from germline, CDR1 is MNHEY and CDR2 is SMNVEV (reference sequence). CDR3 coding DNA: TGTGCCAGCAGTTATTCTACAGGGAATACGGATCAGCCCCAGCATTTT. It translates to CASSYSTGNTDQPQHF.

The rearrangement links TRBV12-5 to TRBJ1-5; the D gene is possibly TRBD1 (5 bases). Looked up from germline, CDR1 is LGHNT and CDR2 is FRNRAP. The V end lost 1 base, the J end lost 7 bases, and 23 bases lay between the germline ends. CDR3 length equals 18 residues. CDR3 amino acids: CASGLDYTQGPLRQPQHF. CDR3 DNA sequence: TGTGCTAGTGGTTTGGACTATACTCAGGGACCCTTAAGACAGCCCCAGCATTTT.

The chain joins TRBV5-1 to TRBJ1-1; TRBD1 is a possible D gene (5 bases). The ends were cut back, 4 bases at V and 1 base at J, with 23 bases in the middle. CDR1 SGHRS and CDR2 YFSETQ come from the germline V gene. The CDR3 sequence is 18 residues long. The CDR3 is CASSPRRLNGASNTEAFF. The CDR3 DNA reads TGCGCCAGCAGCCCCCGGCGGTTGAATGGGGCTTCGAACACTGAAGCTTTCTTT.

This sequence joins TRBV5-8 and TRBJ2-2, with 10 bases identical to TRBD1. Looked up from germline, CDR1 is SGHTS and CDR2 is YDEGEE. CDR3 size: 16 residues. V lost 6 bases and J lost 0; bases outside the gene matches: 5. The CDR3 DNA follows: TGTGCCAGCAACCCGGGACAGGGGCCGAACACCGGGGAGCTGTTTTTT. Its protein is CASNPGQGPNTGELFF.

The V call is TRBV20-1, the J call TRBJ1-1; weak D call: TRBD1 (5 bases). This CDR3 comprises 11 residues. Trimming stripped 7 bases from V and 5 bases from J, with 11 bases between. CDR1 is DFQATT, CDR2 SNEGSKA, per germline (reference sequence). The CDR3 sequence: CSGLRETEAFF. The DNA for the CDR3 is TGCAGTGGTCTCAGGGAAACTGAAGCTTTCTTT.

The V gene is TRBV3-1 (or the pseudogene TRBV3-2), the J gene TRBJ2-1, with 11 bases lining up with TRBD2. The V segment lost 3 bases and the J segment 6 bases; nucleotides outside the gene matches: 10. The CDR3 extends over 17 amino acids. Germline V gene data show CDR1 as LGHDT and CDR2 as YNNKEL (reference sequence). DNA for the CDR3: TGTGCCAGCAGCCAGTCTAGCGGGAGGAGGGGTGGCAATGAGCAGTTCTTC. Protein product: CASSQSSGRRGGNEQFF.

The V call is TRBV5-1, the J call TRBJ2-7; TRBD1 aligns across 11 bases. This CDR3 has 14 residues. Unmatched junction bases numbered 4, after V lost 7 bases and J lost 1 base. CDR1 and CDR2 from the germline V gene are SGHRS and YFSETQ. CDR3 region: CASQGQGVSYEQYF. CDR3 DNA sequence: TGCGCCAGCCAGGGACAGGGGGTTTCCTACGAGCAGTACTTC. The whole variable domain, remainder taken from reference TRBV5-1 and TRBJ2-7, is KAGVTQTPRYLIKTRGQQVTLSCSPISGHRSVSWYQQTPGQGLQFLFEYFSETQRNKGNFPGRFSGRQFSNSRSEMNVSTLELGDSALYLCASQGQGVSYEQYFGPGTRLTVT.

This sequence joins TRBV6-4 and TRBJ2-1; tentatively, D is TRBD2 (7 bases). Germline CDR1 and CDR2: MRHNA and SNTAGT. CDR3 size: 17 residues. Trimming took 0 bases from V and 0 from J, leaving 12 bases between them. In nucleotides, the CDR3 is TGTGCCAGCAGTGACTCAAGGGGGAGGGCCTCCTACAATGAGCAGTTCTTC. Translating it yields CASSDSRGRASYNEQFF.

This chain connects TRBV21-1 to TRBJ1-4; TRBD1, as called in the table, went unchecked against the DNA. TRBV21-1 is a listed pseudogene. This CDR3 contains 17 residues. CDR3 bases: TGTGCCAGCAGCAAACCAGGAACGCTGCATTCTAATGAAAAACTGTTTTTT. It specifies CASSKPGTLHSNEKLFF.

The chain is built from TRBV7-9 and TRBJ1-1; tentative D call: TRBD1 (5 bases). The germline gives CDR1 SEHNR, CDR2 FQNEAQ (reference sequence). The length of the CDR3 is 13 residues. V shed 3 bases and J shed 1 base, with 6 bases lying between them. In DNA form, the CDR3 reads TGTGCCAGCAGCTTCCAGGGGAACACTGAAGCTTTCTTT. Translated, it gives CASSFQGNTEAFF.

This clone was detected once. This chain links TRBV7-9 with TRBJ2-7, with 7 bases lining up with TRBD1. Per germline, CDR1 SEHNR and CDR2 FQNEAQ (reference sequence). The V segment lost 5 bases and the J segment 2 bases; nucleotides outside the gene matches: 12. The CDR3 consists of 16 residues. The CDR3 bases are TGTGCCAGCAGCCCTACAACAGGGGTAGGGACCTACGAGCAGTACTTC. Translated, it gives CASSPTTGVGTYEQYF.

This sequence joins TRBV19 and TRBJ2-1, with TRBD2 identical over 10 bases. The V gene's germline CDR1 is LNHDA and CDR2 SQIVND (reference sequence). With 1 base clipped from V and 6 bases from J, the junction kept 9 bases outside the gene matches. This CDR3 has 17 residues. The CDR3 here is CASSIALAGSYPNEQFF. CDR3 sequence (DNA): TGTGCCAGTAGTATAGCACTAGCGGGGAGCTACCCCAATGAGCAGTTCTTC. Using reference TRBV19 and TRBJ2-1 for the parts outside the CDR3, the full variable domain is DGGITQSPKYLFRKEGQNVTLSCEQNLNHDAMYWYRQDPGQGLRLIYYSQIVNDFQKGDIAEGYSVSREKKESFPLTVTSAQKNPTAFYLCASSIALAGSYPNEQFFGPGTRLTVL.

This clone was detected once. The CDR3: CASMIPGQGGSPLHF. Here the CDR3 DNA reads TGTGCCAGCATGATCCCGGGACAGGGAGGATCACCCCTCCACTTT. This chain connects TRBV6-5 to TRBJ1-6; 9 nucleotides line up with TRBD1. Germline CDR1 MNHEY, CDR2 SVGAGI. The CDR3 spans 15 residues. The V gene end was trimmed by 7 bases and the J gene end by 10 bases; junction bases not matched to a gene: 11.

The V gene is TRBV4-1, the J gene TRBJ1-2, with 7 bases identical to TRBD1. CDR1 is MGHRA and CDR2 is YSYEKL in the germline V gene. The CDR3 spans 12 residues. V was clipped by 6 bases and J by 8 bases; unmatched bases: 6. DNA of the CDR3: TGCGCCAGCAGTCACAGGGGTCAGGGCTACACCTTC. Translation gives CASSHRGQGYTF.

The CDR3 sequence is CASQDGTGNTIYF. The CDR3 nucleotides are TGCGCCAGCCAGGACGGTACTGGAAACACCATATATTTT. V and J are TRBV4-1 and TRBJ1-3; D gene uncertain. Germline CDR1 reads MGHRA; CDR2 reads YSYEKL. Trimming removed 8 bases at V and 2 bases at J, with 10 bases between. The CDR3 consists of 13 residues.

In DNA form, the CDR3 reads TGCGCCAGCAGCTTTTCTAGCGGGAGCAACGAGCAGTACTTC. Translated: CASSFSSGSNEQYF. The V gene is TRBV5-1, the J gene TRBJ2-7, with 10 bases that match TRBD2. Trimming took 2 bases from V and 5 from J; bases not matched to a gene: 4. The germline V gene has CDR1 SGHRS and CDR2 YFSETQ. The CDR3 extends over 14 amino acids. The entire variable domain, with the rest obtained from reference TRBV5-1 and TRBJ2-7, is as follows: KAGVTQTPRYLIKTRGQQVTLSCSPISGHRSVSWYQQTPGQGLQFLFEYFSETQRNKGNFPGRFSGRQFSNSRSEMNVSTLELGDSALYLCASSFSSGSNEQYFGPGTRLTVT.

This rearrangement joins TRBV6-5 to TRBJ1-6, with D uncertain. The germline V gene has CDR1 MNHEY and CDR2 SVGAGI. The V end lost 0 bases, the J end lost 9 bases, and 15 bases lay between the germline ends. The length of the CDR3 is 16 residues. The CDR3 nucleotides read TGTGCCAGCAGTTACTCTATCGGGCGTTACCCTTCACCCCTCCACTTT. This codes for CASSYSIGRYPSPLHF.

The CDR3 sequence is CASSFRSYGYTF. CDR3 sequence (DNA): TGTGCCAGCAGTTTCCGGAGTTATGGCTACACCTTC. The chain links TRBV28 to TRBJ1-2; D gene unclear. Germline CDR1 reads MDHEN; CDR2 reads SYDVKM. CDR3 length equals 12 residues. Trimming took off 3 bases at V and 5 bases at J, with 7 bases between the two ends.

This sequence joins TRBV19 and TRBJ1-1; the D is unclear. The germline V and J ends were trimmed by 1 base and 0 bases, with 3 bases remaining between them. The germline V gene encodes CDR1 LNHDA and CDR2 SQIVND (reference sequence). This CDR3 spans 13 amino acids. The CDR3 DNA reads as TGTGCCAGTAGTATAGGGATGAACACTGAAGCTTTCTTT. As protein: CASSIGMNTEAFF.

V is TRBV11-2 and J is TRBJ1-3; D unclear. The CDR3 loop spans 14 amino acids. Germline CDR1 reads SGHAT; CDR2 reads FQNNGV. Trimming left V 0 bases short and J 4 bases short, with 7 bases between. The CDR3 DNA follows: TGTGCCAGCAGCTTAGATATGGGAGGAAACACCATATATTTT. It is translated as CASSLDMGGNTIYF.

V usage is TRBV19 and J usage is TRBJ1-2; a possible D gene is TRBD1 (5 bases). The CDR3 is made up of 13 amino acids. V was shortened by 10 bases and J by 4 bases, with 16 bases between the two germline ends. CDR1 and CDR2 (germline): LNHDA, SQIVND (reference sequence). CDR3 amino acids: CATRDGGSYGYTF. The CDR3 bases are TGTGCCACAAGGGACGGCGGGAGCTATGGCTACACCTTC.

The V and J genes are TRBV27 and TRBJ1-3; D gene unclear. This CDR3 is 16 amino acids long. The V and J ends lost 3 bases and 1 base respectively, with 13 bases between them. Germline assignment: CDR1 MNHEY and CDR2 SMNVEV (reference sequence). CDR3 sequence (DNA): TGTGCCAGCAGTTTGACGCCTCCGTTTTCTGGAAACACCATATATTTT. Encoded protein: CASSLTPPFSGNTIYF.

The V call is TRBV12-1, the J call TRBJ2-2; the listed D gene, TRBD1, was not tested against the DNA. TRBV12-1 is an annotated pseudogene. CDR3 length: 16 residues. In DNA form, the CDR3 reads TGTGCCAGCAGCTTCCCGACAGAAGCGAACACCGGGGAGCTGTTTTTT. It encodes CASSFPTEANTGELFF.

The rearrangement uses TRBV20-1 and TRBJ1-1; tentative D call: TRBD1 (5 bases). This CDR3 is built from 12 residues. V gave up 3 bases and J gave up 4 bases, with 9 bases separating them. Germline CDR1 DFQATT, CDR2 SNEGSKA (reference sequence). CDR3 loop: CSASFRATEAFF. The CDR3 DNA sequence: TGCAGTGCTAGTTTCAGGGCCACTGAAGCTTTCTTT.

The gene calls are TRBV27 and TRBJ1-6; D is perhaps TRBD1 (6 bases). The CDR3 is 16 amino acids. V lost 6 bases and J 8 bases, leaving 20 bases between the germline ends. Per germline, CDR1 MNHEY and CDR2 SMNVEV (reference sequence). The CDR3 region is CASSTPPGHIDSPLHF. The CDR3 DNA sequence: TGTGCCAGCAGCACCCCCCCGGGACACATCGATTCACCCCTCCACTTT.